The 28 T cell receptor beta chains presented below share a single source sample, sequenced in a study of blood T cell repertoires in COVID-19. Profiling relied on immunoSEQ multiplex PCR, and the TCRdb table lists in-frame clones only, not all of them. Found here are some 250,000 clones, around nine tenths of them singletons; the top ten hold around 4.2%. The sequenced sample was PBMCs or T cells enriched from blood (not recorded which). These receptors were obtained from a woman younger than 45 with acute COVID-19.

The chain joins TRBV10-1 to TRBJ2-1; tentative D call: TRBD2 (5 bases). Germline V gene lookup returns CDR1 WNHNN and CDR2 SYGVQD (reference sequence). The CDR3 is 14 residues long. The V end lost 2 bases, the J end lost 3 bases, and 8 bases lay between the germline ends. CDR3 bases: TGCGCCAGCAGTGAGGCTACTAGCTACAATGAGCAGTTCTTC. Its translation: CASSEATSYNEQFF.

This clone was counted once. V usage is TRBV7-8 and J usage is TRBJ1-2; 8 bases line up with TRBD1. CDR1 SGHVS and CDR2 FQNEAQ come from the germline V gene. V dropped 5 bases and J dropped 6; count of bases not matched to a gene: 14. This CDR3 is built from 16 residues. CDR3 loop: CASSPQAGGAVNGYTF. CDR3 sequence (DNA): TGTGCCAGCAGCCCTCAAGCAGGGGGCGCTGTGAATGGCTACACCTTC.

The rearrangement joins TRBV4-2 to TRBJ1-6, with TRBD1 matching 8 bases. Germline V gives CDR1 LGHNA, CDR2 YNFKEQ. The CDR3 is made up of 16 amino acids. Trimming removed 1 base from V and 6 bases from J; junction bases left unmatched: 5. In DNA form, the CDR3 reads TGTGCCAGCAGCCAAGTAGGGACAGGTGTTAATTCACCCCTCCACTTT. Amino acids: CASSQVGTGVNSPLHF.

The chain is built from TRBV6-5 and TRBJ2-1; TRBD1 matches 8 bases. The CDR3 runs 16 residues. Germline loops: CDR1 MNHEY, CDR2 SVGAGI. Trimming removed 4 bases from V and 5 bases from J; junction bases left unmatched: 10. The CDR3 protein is CASSSIRGTGHNEQFF. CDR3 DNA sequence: TGTGCCAGCAGTTCCATCCGCGGGACAGGTCACAATGAGCAGTTCTTC.

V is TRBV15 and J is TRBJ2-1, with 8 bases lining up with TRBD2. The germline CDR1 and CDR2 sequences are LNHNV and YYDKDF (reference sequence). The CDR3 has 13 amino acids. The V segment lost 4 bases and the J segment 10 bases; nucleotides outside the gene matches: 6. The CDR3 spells CATSTGGPREQFF. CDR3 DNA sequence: TGTGCCACCAGCACGGGGGGGCCGCGGGAGCAGTTCTTC.

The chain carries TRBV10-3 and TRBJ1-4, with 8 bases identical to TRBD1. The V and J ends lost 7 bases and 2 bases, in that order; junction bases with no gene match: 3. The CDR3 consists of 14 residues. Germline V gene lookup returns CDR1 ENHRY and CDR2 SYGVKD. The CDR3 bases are TGTGCCATCAAGGACAGGGCGACTAATGAAAAACTGTTTTTT. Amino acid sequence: CAIKDRATNEKLFF.

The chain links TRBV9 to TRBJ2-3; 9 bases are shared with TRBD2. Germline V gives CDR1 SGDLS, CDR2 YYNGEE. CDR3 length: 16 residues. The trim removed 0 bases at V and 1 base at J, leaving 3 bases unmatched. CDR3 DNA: TGTGCCAGCAGCGTAGGGATAGCGGGGGGCACAGATACGCAGTATTTT. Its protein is CASSVGIAGGTDTQYF.

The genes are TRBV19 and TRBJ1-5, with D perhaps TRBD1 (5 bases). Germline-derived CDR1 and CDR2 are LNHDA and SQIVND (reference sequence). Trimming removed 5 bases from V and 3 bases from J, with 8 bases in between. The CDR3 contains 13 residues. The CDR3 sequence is CASSWGDNQPQHF. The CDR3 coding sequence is TGTGCCAGTAGTTGGGGGGACAATCAGCCCCAGCATTTT.

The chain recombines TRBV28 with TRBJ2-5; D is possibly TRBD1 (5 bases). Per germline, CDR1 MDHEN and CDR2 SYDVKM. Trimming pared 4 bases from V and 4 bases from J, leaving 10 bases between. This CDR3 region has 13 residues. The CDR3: CASSSGWAETQYF. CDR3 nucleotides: TGTGCCAGCAGTTCAGGGTGGGCAGAGACCCAGTACTTC. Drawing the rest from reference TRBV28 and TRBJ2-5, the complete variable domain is DVKVTQSSRYLVKRTGEKVFLECVQDMDHENMFWYRQDPGLGLRLIYFSYDVKMKEKGDIPEGYSVSREKKERFSLILESASTNQTSMYLCASSSGWAETQYFGPGTRLLVL.

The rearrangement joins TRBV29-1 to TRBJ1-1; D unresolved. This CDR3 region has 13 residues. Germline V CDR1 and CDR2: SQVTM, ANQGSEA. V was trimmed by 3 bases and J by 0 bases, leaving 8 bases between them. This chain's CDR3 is CSVDPQVNTEAFF. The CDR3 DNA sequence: TGCAGCGTTGACCCGCAGGTGAACACTGAAGCTTTCTTT.

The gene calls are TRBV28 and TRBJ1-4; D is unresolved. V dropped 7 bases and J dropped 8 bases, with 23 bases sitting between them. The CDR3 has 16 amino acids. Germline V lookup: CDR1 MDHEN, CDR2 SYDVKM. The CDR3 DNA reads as TGTGCCAGCAAAGAGGGAGGTCGAAGGACGGGAGAAAAACTGTTTTTT. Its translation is CASKEGGRRTGEKLFF.

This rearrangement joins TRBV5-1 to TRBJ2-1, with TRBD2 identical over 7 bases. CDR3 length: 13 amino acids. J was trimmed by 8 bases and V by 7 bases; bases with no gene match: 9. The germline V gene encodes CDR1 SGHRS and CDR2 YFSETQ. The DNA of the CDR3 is TGCGCCAGCGGGCGGGGGATGATCGATGAGCAGTTCTTC. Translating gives CASGRGMIDEQFF.

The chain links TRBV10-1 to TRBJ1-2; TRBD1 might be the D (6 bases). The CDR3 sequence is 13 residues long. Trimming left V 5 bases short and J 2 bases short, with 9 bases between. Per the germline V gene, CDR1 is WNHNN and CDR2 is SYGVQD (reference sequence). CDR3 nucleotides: TGCGCCAGCAGTAAAACAGGGAACTATGGCTACACCTTC. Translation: CASSKTGNYGYTF.

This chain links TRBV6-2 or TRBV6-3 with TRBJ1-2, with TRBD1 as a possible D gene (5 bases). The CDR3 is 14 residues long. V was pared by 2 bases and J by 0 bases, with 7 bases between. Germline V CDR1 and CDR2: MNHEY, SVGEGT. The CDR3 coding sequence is TGTGCCAGCAGTTACGGGGGGACTAACTATGGCTACACCTTC. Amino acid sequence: CASSYGGTNYGYTF.

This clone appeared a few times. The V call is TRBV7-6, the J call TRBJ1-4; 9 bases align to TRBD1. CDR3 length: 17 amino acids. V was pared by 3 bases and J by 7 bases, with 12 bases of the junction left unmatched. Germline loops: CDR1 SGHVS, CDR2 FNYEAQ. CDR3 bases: TGTGCCAGCAGCTTCCTTCAGAGAGGGACAGGGACTGAAAAACTGTTTTTT. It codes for CASSFLQRGTGTEKLFF.

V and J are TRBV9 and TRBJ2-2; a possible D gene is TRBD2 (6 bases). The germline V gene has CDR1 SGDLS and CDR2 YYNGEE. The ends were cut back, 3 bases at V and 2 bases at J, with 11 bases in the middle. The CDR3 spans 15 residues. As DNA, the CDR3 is TGTGCCAGCAGCGCCGGGACTCAAAACACCGGGGAGCTGTTTTTT. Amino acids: CASSAGTQNTGELFF. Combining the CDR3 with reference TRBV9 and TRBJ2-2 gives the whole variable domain DSGVTQTPKHLITATGQRVTLRCSPRSGDLSVYWYQQSLDQGLQFLIQYYNGEERAKGNILERFSAQQFPDLHSELNLSSLELGDSALYFCASSAGTQNTGELFFGEGSRLTVL.

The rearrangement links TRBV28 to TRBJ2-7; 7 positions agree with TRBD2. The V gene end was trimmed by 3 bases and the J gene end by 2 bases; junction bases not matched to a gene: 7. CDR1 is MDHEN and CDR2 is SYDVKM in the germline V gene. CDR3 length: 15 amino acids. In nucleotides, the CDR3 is TGTGCCAGCAGTTTTGTCGGGGAGGGCACCTACGAGCAGTACTTC. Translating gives CASSFVGEGTYEQYF.

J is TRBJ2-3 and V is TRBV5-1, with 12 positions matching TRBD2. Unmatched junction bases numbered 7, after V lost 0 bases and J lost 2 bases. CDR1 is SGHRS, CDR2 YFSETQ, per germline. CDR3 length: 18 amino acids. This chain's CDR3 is CASSLGTSGASLTDTQYF. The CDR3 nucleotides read TGCGCCAGCAGCTTGGGGACTAGCGGGGCCTCCCTCACAGATACGCAGTATTTT.

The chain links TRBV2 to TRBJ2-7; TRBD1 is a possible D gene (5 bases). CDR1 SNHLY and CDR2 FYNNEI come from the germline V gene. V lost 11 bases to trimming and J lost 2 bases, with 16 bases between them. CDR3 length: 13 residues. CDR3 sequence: CAEQGWAPYEQYF. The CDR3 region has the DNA TGTGCCGAGCAGGGATGGGCCCCCTACGAGCAGTACTTC.

The chain's CDR3 is CASSHLRTRGGDGYTF. Here the CDR3 DNA reads TGTGCCAGCAGCCACCTCCGGACGAGGGGAGGTGATGGCTACACCTTC. The chain combines TRBV3-1 (or the pseudogene TRBV3-2) with TRBJ1-2; D may be TRBD1 (5 bases). The CDR3 spans 16 residues. Germline V gene sequence: CDR1 LGHDT, CDR2 YNNKEL (reference sequence). The ends were cut back, 3 bases at V and 6 bases at J, with 20 bases in the middle.

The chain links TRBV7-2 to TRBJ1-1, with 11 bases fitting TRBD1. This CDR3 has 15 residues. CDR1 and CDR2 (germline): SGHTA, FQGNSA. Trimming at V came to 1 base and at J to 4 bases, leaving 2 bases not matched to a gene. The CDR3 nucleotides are TGTGCCAGCAGCTTAGGGGGGACAGGGGGCACTGAAGCTTTCTTT. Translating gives CASSLGGTGGTEAFF.

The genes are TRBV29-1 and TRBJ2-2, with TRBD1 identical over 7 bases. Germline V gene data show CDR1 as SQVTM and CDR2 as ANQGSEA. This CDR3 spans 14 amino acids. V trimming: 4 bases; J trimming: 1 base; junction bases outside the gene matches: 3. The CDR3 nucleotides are TGCAGCGTTGGAGGGGGCCTGAACACCGGGGAGCTGTTTTTT. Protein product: CSVGGGLNTGELFF.

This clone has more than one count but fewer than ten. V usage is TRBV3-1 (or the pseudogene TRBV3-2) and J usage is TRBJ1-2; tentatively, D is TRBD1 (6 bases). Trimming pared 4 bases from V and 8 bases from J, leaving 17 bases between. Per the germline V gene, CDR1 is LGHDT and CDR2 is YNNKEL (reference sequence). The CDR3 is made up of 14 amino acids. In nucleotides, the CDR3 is TGTGCCAGCAGCCTTTACAGGGAATACCGAGGCTACACCTTC. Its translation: CASSLYREYRGYTF.

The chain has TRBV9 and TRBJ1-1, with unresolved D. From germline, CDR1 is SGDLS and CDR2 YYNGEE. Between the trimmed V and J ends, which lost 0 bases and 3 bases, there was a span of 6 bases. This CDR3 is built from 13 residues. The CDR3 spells CASSVDEDTEAFF. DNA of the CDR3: TGTGCCAGCAGCGTAGATGAGGACACTGAAGCTTTCTTT.

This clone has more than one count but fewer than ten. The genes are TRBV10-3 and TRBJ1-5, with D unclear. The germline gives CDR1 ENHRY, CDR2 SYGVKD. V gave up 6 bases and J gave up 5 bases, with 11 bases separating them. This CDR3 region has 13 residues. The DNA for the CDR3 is TGTGCCATCAGGCCCCGGGAGGATCAGCCCCAGCATTTT. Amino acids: CAIRPREDQPQHF.

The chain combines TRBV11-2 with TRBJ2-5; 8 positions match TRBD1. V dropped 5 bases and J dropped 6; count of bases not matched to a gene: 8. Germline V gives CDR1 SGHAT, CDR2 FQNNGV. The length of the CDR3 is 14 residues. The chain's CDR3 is CASSPGPRGQTQYF. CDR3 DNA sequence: TGTGCCAGCAGCCCCGGCCCCAGGGGGCAGACCCAGTACTTC.

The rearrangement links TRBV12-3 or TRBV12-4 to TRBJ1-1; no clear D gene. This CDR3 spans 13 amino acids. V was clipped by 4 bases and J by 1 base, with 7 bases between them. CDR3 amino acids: CASSWAANTEAFF. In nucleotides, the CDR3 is TGTGCCAGCAGTTGGGCAGCGAACACTGAAGCTTTCTTT.

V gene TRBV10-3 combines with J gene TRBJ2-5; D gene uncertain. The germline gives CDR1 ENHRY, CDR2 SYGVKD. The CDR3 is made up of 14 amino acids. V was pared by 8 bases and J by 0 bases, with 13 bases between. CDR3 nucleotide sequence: TGTGCCATCGGGTCCCCACAGTACCAAGAGACCCAGTACTTC. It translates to CAIGSPQYQETQYF.